Listed below are T cell receptor beta chains from one sample, sequenced in a study of blood T cell repertoires in COVID-19. TCRdb keeps only in-frame clones here, not all; method: immunoSEQ multiplex PCR. The table lists about 200,000 clones, about 85% of them singletons. What was sequenced was peripheral blood. These receptors all stem from a man in his fifties or sixties with COVID-19, enrolled during active disease. Both conserved end residues are part of each CDR3. D genes are given only for firm matches. The listing skips clone size in some rows; elsewhere it reads once, few, many or a size class.

v_call: TRBV24-1
clone_size: NA
d_call: TRBD1
j_call: TRBJ2-5
cdr3_nt: TGTGCCACCAGTGATTCTGGGACAGGGGGCCAAGAGACCCAGTACTTC
cdr3_aa: CATSDSGTGGQETQYF

v_call: TRBV18
clone_size: once
d_call: NA
j_call: TRBJ1-5
cdr3_nt: TGTGCCAGCTCACGTGCGGACAATCAGCCCCAGCATTTT
cdr3_aa: CASSRADNQPQHF

v_call: TRBV11-2
clone_size: NA
d_call: TRBD1
j_call: TRBJ2-7
cdr3_nt: TGTGCCAGCAGTCCTCGGGACAGGGATGAGCAGTACTTC
cdr3_aa: CASSPRDRDEQYF

v_call: TRBV5-1
clone_size: NA
d_call: NA
j_call: TRBJ2-3
cdr3_nt: TGCGCCAGCAGCTGGGGGGACAGAAGAAACACAGATACGCAGTATTTT
cdr3_aa: CASSWGDRRNTDTQYF

v_call: TRBV10-2
clone_size: NA
d_call: TRBD1
j_call: TRBJ1-6
cdr3_nt: TGCGCCACCGGGACAGGGGAATCACCCCTCCACTTT
cdr3_aa: CATGTGESPLHF

v_call: TRBV28
clone_size: NA
d_call: NA
j_call: TRBJ1-2
cdr3_nt: TGTGCCAGCAACAACAACAGGGCCGATTACGGCTACACCTTC
cdr3_aa: CASNNNRADYGYTF

v_call: TRBV24-1
clone_size: NA
d_call: NA
j_call: TRBJ2-7
cdr3_nt: TGTGCCACCAGTGATTCCTGGCGGGGGCAGGGAGAGCAGTACTTC
cdr3_aa: CATSDSWRGQGEQYF

v_call: TRBV21-1
clone_size: NA
d_call: NA
j_call: TRBJ2-7
cdr3_nt: TGTGCCAGCAGCCGCCACGGGTGCTACGAGCAGTACTTC
cdr3_aa: CASSRHGCYEQYF

v_call: TRBV9
clone_size: NA
d_call: NA
j_call: TRBJ1-1
cdr3_nt: TGTGCCAGCAGCCCGAGAAGGGGTGGCGCTGAAGCTTTCTTT
cdr3_aa: CASSPRRGGAEAFF

v_call: TRBV21-1
clone_size: NA
d_call: NA
j_call: TRBJ1-2
cdr3_nt: TGTGCCAGCAGATATTCGGGGGGCAGCTATGGCTACACCTTC
cdr3_aa: CASRYSGGSYGYTF

v_call: TRBV27
clone_size: NA
d_call: TRBD1
j_call: TRBJ1-6
cdr3_nt: TGTGCCAGCAGGGACAGGGATAATTCACCCCTCCACTTT
cdr3_aa: CASRDRDNSPLHF

v_call: TRBV10-3
clone_size: NA
d_call: TRBD2
j_call: TRBJ2-1
cdr3_nt: TGTGCCATCAGTGAAAAGGGACTAGCGGGGAATGAGCAGTTCTTC
cdr3_aa: CAISEKGLAGNEQFF

v_call: TRBV5-1
clone_size: NA
d_call: TRBD1
j_call: TRBJ2-7
cdr3_nt: TGCGCCAGCAGCCTGGGGGTCGGCCAGGGGGCGCCTAGGAACTACGAGCAGTACTTC
cdr3_aa: CASSLGVGQGAPRNYEQYF

v_call: TRBV3-1/TRBV3-2
clone_size: NA
d_call: TRBD2
j_call: TRBJ2-7
cdr3_nt: TGTGCCAGCAGCCCGGGGACTAGCGGCCATCATACCTACGAGCAGTACTTC
cdr3_aa: CASSPGTSGHHTYEQYF

v_call: TRBV2
clone_size: few
d_call: TRBD1
j_call: TRBJ1-2
cdr3_nt: TGTGCCAGCAGTAGGGGACAGGGGAACTATGGCTACACCTTC
cdr3_aa: CASSRGQGNYGYTF

v_call: TRBV4-1
clone_size: NA
d_call: NA
j_call: TRBJ1-5
cdr3_nt: TGCGCCAGCAGCCGCGGGCCAGACACAACTAATCAGCCCCAGCATTTT
cdr3_aa: CASSRGPDTTNQPQHF

v_call: TRBV5-1
clone_size: NA
d_call: TRBD2
j_call: TRBJ2-1
cdr3_nt: TGCGCCAGCAGCTTGGGGGGGACTAGCGGGGACAATGAGCAGTTCTTC
cdr3_aa: CASSLGGTSGDNEQFF

v_call: TRBV19
clone_size: NA
d_call: TRBD2
j_call: TRBJ2-7
cdr3_nt: TGTGCCAGTGCCATTAGCGGGAGGTCACACTACGAGCAGTACTTC
cdr3_aa: CASAISGRSHYEQYF

v_call: TRBV4-3
clone_size: NA
d_call: TRBD1
j_call: TRBJ1-2
cdr3_nt: TGCGCCAGCAGCCAAGCGTGGGACAGGGCTAACTATGGCTACACCTTC
cdr3_aa: CASSQAWDRANYGYTF

v_call: TRBV5-6
clone_size: many
d_call: TRBD2
j_call: TRBJ2-7
cdr3_nt: TGTGCCAGCAGCATGGGGACTAGCGGTTACGAGCAGTACTTC
cdr3_aa: CASSMGTSGYEQYF

v_call: TRBV6-5
clone_size: NA
d_call: TRBD2
j_call: TRBJ2-2
cdr3_nt: TGTGCCAGCAGGACTAGCGGGAGTAACGGGGAGCTGTTTTTT
cdr3_aa: CASRTSGSNGELFF

v_call: TRBV2
clone_size: NA
d_call: NA
j_call: TRBJ1-5
cdr3_nt: TGTGCCAGCAGCCTCGACATGAGCAATCAGCCCCAGCATTTT
cdr3_aa: CASSLDMSNQPQHF

v_call: TRBV19
clone_size: NA
d_call: TRBD1
j_call: TRBJ2-2
cdr3_nt: TGTGCCAGTAGGGTGGACAGGGCGAACACCGGGGAGCTGTTTTTT
cdr3_aa: CASRVDRANTGELFF

v_call: TRBV30
clone_size: once
d_call: NA
j_call: TRBJ2-7
cdr3_nt: TGTGCCTGGAGTGTACAGGGATACGAGCAGTACTTC
cdr3_aa: CAWSVQGYEQYF

v_call: TRBV20-1
clone_size: few
d_call: NA
j_call: TRBJ1-6
cdr3_nt: TGCAGTGTCGACTTAGAGTCACCCCTCCACTTT
cdr3_aa: CSVDLESPLHF

v_call: TRBV5-1
clone_size: NA
d_call: NA
j_call: TRBJ2-5
cdr3_nt: TGCGCCAGCAGTCCGGCGCGGGAGACCCAGTACTTC
cdr3_aa: CASSPARETQYF

v_call: TRBV11-2
clone_size: NA
d_call: NA
j_call: TRBJ2-1
cdr3_nt: TGTGCCAGCAGTTACCATCCGGGTTCCAAAGTAGTTGAGCAGTTCTTC
cdr3_aa: CASSYHPGSKVVEQFF

v_call: TRBV6-6
clone_size: NA
d_call: NA
j_call: TRBJ1-1
cdr3_nt: TGTGCCAGCAGGAATCAGGGGACTGAAGCTTTCTTT
cdr3_aa: CASRNQGTEAFF

v_call: TRBV5-8
clone_size: NA
d_call: TRBD1
j_call: TRBJ1-1
cdr3_nt: TGTGCCAGCAGCCCGACAGGGGTGAACACTGAAGCTTTCTTT
cdr3_aa: CASSPTGVNTEAFF

v_call: TRBV29-1
clone_size: NA
d_call: NA
j_call: TRBJ2-5
cdr3_nt: TGCAGCGGGGGATCAGGGTCAGAGACCCAGTACTTC
cdr3_aa: CSGGSGSETQYF

v_call: TRBV19
clone_size: NA
d_call: NA
j_call: TRBJ2-3
cdr3_nt: TGTGCCAGTAGTATAGGGTCAGGGTGGGCAGATACGCAGTATTTT
cdr3_aa: CASSIGSGWADTQYF

v_call: TRBV4-1
clone_size: NA
d_call: TRBD1
j_call: TRBJ2-1
cdr3_nt: TGCGCCAGCAGCCAAGGAACAGGGGTGGCCTACAATGAGCAGTTCTTC
cdr3_aa: CASSQGTGVAYNEQFF

v_call: TRBV7-3
clone_size: NA
d_call: TRBD1
j_call: TRBJ1-1
cdr3_nt: TGTGCCAGCAGCTCCTACAGGGGTGGCACTGAAGCTTTCTTT
cdr3_aa: CASSSYRGGTEAFF

v_call: TRBV6-2/TRBV6-3
clone_size: NA
d_call: NA
j_call: TRBJ2-5
cdr3_nt: TGTGCCAGCAGTTCCTTCCTAGGGGCCTACCAAGAGACCCAGTACTTC
cdr3_aa: CASSSFLGAYQETQYF

v_call: TRBV13
clone_size: once
d_call: NA
j_call: TRBJ1-1
cdr3_nt: TGTGCCAGCAGCGCAGGAAACACTGAAGCTTTCTTT
cdr3_aa: CASSAGNTEAFF

v_call: TRBV6-2/TRBV6-3
clone_size: NA
d_call: NA
j_call: TRBJ2-5
cdr3_nt: TGTGCCAGCAGTGACTCGGACACCCAGCGCCAAGAGACCCAGTACTTC
cdr3_aa: CASSDSDTQRQETQYF

v_call: TRBV5-1
clone_size: NA
d_call: TRBD1
j_call: TRBJ1-1
cdr3_nt: TGCGCCAGCAGCCCCGGACAGGGGGGCACTGAAGCTTTCTTT
cdr3_aa: CASSPGQGGTEAFF

v_call: TRBV5-5
clone_size: NA
d_call: NA
j_call: TRBJ2-3
cdr3_nt: TGTGCCAGTTCGAGGGGGGGCGCATCAGATACGCAGTATTTT
cdr3_aa: CASSRGGASDTQYF

v_call: TRBV14
clone_size: NA
d_call: TRBD1
j_call: TRBJ1-2
cdr3_nt: TGTGCCAGCAGCCAAACCGGGACAGGGGTTCCCTATGGCTACACCTTC
cdr3_aa: CASSQTGTGVPYGYTF

v_call: TRBV6-6
clone_size: once
d_call: NA
j_call: TRBJ2-2
cdr3_nt: TGTGCCAGCAGTACCCCCGGGAACACCGGGGAGCTGTTTTTT
cdr3_aa: CASSTPGNTGELFF

v_call: TRBV4-2
clone_size: NA
d_call: TRBD1
j_call: TRBJ1-1
cdr3_nt: TGTGCCAGCAGCCAAGATTTTGCAGGGGGTAACACTGAAGCTTTCTTT
cdr3_aa: CASSQDFAGGNTEAFF

v_call: TRBV6-2/TRBV6-3
clone_size: NA
d_call: NA
j_call: TRBJ1-2
cdr3_nt: TGTGCCAGCAGCAGGGACACCTACTACTATGGCTACACCTTC
cdr3_aa: CASSRDTYYYGYTF